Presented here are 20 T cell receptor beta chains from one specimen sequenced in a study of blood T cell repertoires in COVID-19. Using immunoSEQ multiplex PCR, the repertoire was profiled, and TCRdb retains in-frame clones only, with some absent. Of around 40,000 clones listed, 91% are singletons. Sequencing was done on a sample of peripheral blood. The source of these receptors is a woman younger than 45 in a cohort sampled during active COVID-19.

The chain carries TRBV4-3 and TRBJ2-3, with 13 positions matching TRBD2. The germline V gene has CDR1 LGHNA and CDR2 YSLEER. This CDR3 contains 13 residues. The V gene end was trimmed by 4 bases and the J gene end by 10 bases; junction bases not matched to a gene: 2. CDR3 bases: TGCGCCAGCAGCCTCGGACTAGCGGGGGCGCAGTATTTT. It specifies CASSLGLAGAQYF.

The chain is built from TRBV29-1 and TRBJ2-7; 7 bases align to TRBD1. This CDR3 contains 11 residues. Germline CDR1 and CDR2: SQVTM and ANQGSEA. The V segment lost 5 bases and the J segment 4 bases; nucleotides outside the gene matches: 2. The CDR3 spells CSVKQGYEQYF. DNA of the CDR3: TGCAGCGTTAAACAGGGGTACGAGCAGTACTTC.

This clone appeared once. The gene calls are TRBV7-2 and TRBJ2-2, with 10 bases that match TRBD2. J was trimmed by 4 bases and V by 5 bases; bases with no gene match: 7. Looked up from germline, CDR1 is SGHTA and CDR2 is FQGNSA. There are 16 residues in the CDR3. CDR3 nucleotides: TGTGCCAGCAGCACCGCTAGCGGGAGTCGCACCGGGGAGCTGTTTTTT. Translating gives CASSTASGSRTGELFF.

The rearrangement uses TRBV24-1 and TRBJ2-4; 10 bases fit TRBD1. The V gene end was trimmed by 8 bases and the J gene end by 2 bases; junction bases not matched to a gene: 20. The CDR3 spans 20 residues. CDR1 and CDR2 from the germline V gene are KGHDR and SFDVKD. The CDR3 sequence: CATNSFPGTGEGRSKNIQYF. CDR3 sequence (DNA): TGTGCCACCAATAGCTTTCCCGGGACAGGGGAAGGAAGGTCCAAAAACATTCAGTACTTC.

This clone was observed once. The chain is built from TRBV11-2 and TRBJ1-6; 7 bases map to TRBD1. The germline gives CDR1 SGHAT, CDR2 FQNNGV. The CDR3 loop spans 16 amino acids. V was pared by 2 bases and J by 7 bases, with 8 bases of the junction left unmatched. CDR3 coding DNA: TGTGCCAGCAGCTTAAACTCCGGGACAGTGAATTCACCCCTCCACTTT. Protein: CASSLNSGTVNSPLHF. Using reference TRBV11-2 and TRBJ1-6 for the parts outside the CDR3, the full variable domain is EAGVAQSPRYKIIEKRQSVAFWCNPISGHATLYWYQQILGQGPKLLIQFQNNGVVDDSQLPKDRFSAERLKGVDSTLKIQPAKLEDSAVYLCASSLNSGTVNSPLHFGNGTRLTVT.

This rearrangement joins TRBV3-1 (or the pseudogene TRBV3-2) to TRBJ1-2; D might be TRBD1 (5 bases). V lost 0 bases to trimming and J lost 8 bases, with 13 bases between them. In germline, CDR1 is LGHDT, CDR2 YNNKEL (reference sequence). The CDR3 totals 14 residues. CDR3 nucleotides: TGTGCCAGCAGCCAAGAAGGGGTCCAACGAGGCTACACCTTC. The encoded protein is CASSQEGVQRGYTF.

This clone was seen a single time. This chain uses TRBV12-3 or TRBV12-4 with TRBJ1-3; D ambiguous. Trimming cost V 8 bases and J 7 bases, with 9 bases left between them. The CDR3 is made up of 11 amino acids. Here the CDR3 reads CASFKRNTIYF. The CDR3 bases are TGTGCCAGCTTTAAGAGGAACACCATATATTTT.

Here the CDR3 DNA reads TGTGCCAGCAGCGTCACTAGCGTAGGGCCGGGTGAGCAGTACTTC. This translates into CASSVTSVGPGEQYF. The chain couples TRBV9 to TRBJ2-7; 7 bases map to TRBD2. The CDR3 has 15 residues. Germline loops: CDR1 SGDLS, CDR2 YYNGEE. The V gene end was trimmed by 2 bases and the J gene end by 7 bases; junction bases not matched to a gene: 12.

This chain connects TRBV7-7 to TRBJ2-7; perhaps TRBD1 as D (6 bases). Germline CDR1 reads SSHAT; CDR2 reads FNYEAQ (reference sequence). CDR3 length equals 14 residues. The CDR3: CAIAPYAGAVEQYF. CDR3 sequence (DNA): TGTGCTATCGCGCCCTACGCAGGGGCCGTCGAGCAGTACTTC.

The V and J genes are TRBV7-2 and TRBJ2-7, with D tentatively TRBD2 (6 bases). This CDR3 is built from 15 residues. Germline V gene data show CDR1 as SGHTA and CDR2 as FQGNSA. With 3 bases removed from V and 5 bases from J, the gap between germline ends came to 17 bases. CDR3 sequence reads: CASSFGGAVGNEQYF. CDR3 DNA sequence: TGTGCCAGCAGCTTCGGAGGGGCAGTCGGAAACGAGCAGTACTTC.

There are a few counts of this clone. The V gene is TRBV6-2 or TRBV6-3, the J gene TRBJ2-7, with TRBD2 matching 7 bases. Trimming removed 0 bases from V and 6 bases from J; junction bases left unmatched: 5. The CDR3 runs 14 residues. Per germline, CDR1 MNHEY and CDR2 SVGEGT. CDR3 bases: TGTGCCAGCAGTTACTCCCCGGCGGGGGTCGAGCAGTACTTC. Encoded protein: CASSYSPAGVEQYF.

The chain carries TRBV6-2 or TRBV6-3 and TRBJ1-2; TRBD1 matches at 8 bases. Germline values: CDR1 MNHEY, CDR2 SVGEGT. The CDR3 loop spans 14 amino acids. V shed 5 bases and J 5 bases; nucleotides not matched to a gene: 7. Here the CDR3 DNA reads TGTGCCAGCAGTGATCCCGGACAGGGATATGGCTACACCTTC. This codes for CASSDPGQGYGYTF.

CDR3 sequence (DNA): TGTGCCAGCAGCCATCCTCCTCAGACTAGCGGGAGGGTGTGGGAGCAGTACTTC. It encodes CASSHPPQTSGRVWEQYF. The rearrangement links TRBV7-2 to TRBJ2-7, with TRBD2 matching over 14 bases. Trimming at V came to 5 bases and at J to 7 bases, leaving 16 bases not matched to a gene. The CDR3 covers 18 residues. Looked up from germline, CDR1 is SGHTA and CDR2 is FQGNSA.

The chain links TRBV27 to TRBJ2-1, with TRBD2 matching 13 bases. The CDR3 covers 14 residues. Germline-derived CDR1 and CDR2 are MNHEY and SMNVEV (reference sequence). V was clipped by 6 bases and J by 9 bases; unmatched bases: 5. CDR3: CASSPGLAGSEQFF. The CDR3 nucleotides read TGTGCCAGCAGCCCGGGACTAGCGGGATCTGAGCAGTTCTTC.

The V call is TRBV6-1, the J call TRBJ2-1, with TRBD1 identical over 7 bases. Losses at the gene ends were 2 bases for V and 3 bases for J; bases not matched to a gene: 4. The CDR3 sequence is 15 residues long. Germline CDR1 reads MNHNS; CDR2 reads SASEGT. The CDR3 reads CASSESAGGYNEQFF. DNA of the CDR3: TGTGCCAGCAGTGAATCAGCAGGGGGCTACAATGAGCAGTTCTTC.

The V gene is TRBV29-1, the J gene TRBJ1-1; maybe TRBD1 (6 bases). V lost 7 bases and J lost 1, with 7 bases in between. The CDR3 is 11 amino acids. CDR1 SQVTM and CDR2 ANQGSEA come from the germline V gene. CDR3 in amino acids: CSGQENTEAFF. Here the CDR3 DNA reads TGCAGCGGACAGGAGAACACTGAAGCTTTCTTT. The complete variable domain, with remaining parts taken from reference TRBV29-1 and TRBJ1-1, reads SAVISQKPSRDICQRGTSLTIQCQVDSQVTMMFWYRQQPGQSLTLIATANQGSEATYESGFVIDKFPISRPNLTFSTLTVSNMSPEDSSIYLCSGQENTEAFFGQGTRLTVV.

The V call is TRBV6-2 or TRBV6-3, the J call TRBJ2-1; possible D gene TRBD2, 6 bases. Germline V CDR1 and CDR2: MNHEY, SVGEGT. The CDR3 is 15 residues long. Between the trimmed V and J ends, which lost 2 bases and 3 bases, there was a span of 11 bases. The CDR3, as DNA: TGTGCCAGCAGTTACCAACTAGCCCTCTACAATGAGCAGTTCTTC. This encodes CASSYQLALYNEQFF.

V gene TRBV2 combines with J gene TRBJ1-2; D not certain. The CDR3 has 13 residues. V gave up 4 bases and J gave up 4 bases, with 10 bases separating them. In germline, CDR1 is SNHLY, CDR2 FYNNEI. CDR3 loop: CASSAAGVYGYTF. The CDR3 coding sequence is TGTGCCAGCAGTGCAGCCGGGGTCTATGGCTACACCTTC.

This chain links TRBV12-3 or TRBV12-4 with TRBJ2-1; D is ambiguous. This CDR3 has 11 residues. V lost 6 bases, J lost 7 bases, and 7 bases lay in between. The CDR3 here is CASRSRNEQFF. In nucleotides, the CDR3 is TGTGCCAGCAGGTCTAGGAATGAGCAGTTCTTC.

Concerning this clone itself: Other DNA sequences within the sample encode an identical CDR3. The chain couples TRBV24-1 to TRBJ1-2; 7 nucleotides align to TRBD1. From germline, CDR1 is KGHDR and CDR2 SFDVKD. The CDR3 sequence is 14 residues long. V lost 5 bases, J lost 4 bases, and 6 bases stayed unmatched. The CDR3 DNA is TGTGCCACCAGTGCCAGACAGGGATCCTATGGCTACACCTTC. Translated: CATSARQGSYGYTF.